This TCR beta chain was identified in a study of blood T cells in healthy people across ages. General study findings and limits: There were more naive CD4+ cells and higher diversity in long-lived donors than in aged donors. Those diversity estimates obtained from one million T cells were thought to be underestimates.

Points on this clonotype: The antigen is unknown.

CDR1 ENHRY and CDR2 SYGVKD come from the germline V gene. Between the trimmed V and J ends, which lost 2 bases and 11 bases, there was a span of 15 bases. This CDR3 has 13 residues. Total RNA was isolated from each sample in quantities of at least 5 micrograms. For the second PCR, which ran for about 7 to 11 cycles, a sample-barcoded 5' primer and a J-beta primer mix were used. No fewer than 2.5 million CDR3-containing paired-end reads came from each sample. MiXCR, run by TCRdb on the 5' RACE reads, gives a single entry per CDR3 protein. Here the sample spans roughly 1,500,000 distinct CDR3 sequences, approximately 40% being singletons.

The TCR sequence derives from a woman in her late teens or twenties in good health. The chain has TRBV10-3 and TRBJ2-5; D is possibly TRBD2 (5 bases). The sample taken for sequencing was blood. CDR3 DNA sequence: TGTGCCATCAGTGAGGGGGAGATCAATGAGCAGTACTTC. Protein: CAISEGEINEQYF.